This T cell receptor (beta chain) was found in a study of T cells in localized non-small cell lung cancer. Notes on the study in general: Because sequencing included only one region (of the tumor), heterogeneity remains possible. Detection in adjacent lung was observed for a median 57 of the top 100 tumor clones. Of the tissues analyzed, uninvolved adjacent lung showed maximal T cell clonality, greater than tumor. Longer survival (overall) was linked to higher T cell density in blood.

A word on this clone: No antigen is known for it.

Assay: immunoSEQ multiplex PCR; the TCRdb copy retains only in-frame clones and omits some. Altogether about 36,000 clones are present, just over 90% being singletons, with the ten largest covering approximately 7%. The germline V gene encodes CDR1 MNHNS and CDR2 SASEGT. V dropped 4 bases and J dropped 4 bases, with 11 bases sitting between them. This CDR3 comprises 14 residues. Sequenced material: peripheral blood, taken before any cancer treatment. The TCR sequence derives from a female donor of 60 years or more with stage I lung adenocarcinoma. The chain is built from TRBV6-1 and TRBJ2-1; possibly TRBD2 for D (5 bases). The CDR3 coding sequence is TGTGCCAGCAGTGTTGAAGCGGATTACAATGAGCAGTTCTTC. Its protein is CASSVEADYNEQFF.